Below, 31 T cell receptor beta chains from the same sample are listed, as sequenced in a study of T cell responses to AZD1222 COVID-19 vaccine. Clones were read by immunoSEQ multiplex PCR, and TCRdb kept only the in-frame ones, dropping some. The table includes over 150,000 clones, 75% to 90% detected once. The material was peripheral blood, obtained on day 0 of AZD1222 vaccination. These receptor sequences come from an adult in good health.

CDR3 sequence: CASSLSPSGAYNEQFF. The CDR3 bases are TGTGCCAGCAGCTTATCCCCTAGCGGGGCCTACAATGAGCAGTTCTTC. V and J are TRBV7-2 and TRBJ2-1; 9 nucleotides match TRBD2. Germline loops: CDR1 SGHTA, CDR2 FQGNSA. Trimming took 2 bases from V and 2 from J; bases not matched to a gene: 4. The CDR3 runs 16 residues.

The rearrangement links TRBV4-2 to TRBJ2-7, with TRBD1 matching over 10 bases. The CDR3 has 17 residues. CDR1 and CDR2 from the germline V gene are LGHNA and YNFKEQ. V gave up 3 bases and J gave up 4 bases; unmatched junction bases: 12. The CDR3 coding sequence is TGTGCCAGCAGCCACCCGACAGGGGGCATAGGGTTTTACGAGCAGTACTTC. It encodes CASSHPTGGIGFYEQYF.

This chain links TRBV29-1 with TRBJ2-7; 12 bases line up with TRBD2. Trimming removed 4 bases from V and 7 bases from J; junction bases left unmatched: 11. Germline V gene sequence: CDR1 SQVTM, CDR2 ANQGSEA. There are 15 residues in the CDR3. The CDR3: CSVGPAASGGGEQYF. The CDR3 nucleotides are TGCAGCGTTGGGCCAGCCGCTAGCGGGGGGGGAGAGCAGTACTTC.

The chain combines TRBV5-5 with TRBJ2-4; TRBD2 agrees at 10 bases. Germline V lookup: CDR1 SGHKS, CDR2 YYEKEE (reference sequence). This CDR3 region has 14 residues. V shed 4 bases, J shed 6 bases, and the junction held 4 bases outside the gene matches. For the CDR3, the DNA is TGTGCCAGCAGCCCCGGACTAGCGGTAAACATTCAGTACTTC. This encodes CASSPGLAVNIQYF.

The rearrangement joins TRBV5-4 to TRBJ2-3; TRBD1 matches 8 bases. Germline CDR1 is SGHNT and CDR2 is YYREEE (reference sequence). The CDR3 spans 14 residues. With 5 bases clipped from V and 2 bases from J, the junction kept 4 bases outside the gene matches. CDR3 sequence reads: CASRPGQATDTQYF. The DNA for the CDR3 is TGTGCCAGCAGACCGGGACAGGCCACAGATACGCAGTATTTT.

The chain is built from TRBV5-1 and TRBJ1-6; TRBD1 matches 12 bases. Germline assignment: CDR1 SGHRS and CDR2 YFSETQ. V lost 4 bases to trimming and J lost 4 bases; unmatched junction nucleotides: 9. CDR3 length: 18 residues. The CDR3 DNA follows: TGCGCCAGCAGCATGGGACAGGGGGCGTCTGGGTATAATTCACCCCTCCACTTT. The encoded protein is CASSMGQGASGYNSPLHF.

CDR3: CASSQGPRGRGGPETQYF. As DNA, the CDR3 is TGTGCCAGCAGCCAAGGCCCCAGGGGTCGGGGGGGCCCTGAGACCCAGTACTTC. The chain employs TRBV4-2 and TRBJ2-5, with 8 bases matching TRBD2. The V gene end was trimmed by 1 base and the J gene end by 5 bases; junction bases not matched to a gene: 15. Germline V lookup: CDR1 LGHNA, CDR2 YNFKEQ. The length of the CDR3 is 18 residues.

The CDR3 spells CASSLYGANYGYTF. CDR3 nucleotides: TGTGCCAGCAGCTTGTACGGGGCTAACTATGGCTACACCTTC. The chain links TRBV5-4 to TRBJ1-2; D not certain. The CDR3 has 14 amino acids. Germline CDR1 is SGHNT and CDR2 is YYREEE (reference sequence). V was trimmed by 1 base and J by 0 bases, leaving 7 bases between them.

The chain employs TRBV6-1 and TRBJ2-7; no clear D gene. The CDR3 length is 12 residues. Trimming left V 2 bases short and J 3 bases short, with 5 bases between. Germline V gene data show CDR1 as MNHNS and CDR2 as SASEGT. CDR3 loop: CASSEKRYEQYF. CDR3 DNA: TGTGCCAGCAGTGAAAAGCGCTACGAGCAGTACTTC.

This clone was observed a single time. The chain couples TRBV6-2 or TRBV6-3 to TRBJ2-7, with 8 bases matching TRBD2. CDR3 length: 15 amino acids. V gave up 5 bases and J gave up 4 bases; unmatched junction bases: 10. Germline CDR1 reads MNHEY; CDR2 reads SVGEGT. DNA for the CDR3: TGTGCCAGCAGTGACCGGGGCGGGAGGATGTACGAGCAGTACTTC. Translating it yields CASSDRGGRMYEQYF.

This chain joins TRBV28 and TRBJ1-3; D is unresolved. The CDR3 consists of 11 residues. Trimming removed 8 bases at V and 7 bases at J, with 9 bases between. Germline CDR1 and CDR2: MDHEN and SYDVKM. In nucleotides, the CDR3 is TGTGCCAGCCGGGATGTCAACACCATATATTTT. Translating it yields CASRDVNTIYF.

In the case of this clone: This CDR3 is also generated by other DNA sequences in the sample. The rearrangement joins TRBV28 to TRBJ1-2; no clear D. Between the trimmed V and J ends, which lost 3 bases and 5 bases, there was a span of 7 bases. The CDR3 loop spans 12 amino acids. In germline, CDR1 is MDHEN, CDR2 SYDVKM. In DNA form, the CDR3 reads TGTGCCAGCAGTTTGGAAGGTTATGGCTACACCTTC. Translation gives CASSLEGYGYTF.

This clone occurred once. The chain has TRBV19 and TRBJ1-5, with a possible D match to TRBD1 (5 bases). V was cut by 4 bases and J by 2 bases, with 9 bases left in between. Germline V gives CDR1 LNHDA, CDR2 SQIVND (reference sequence). This CDR3 spans 14 amino acids. CDR3 DNA sequence: TGTGCCAGTAGTACTTTACAGGGCAATCAGCCCCAGCATTTT. It is translated as CASSTLQGNQPQHF.

The chain has TRBV7-8 and TRBJ1-4; the D gene is possibly TRBD1 (6 bases). Germline CDR1 reads SGHVS; CDR2 reads FQNEAQ. V lost 0 bases and J lost 8, with 10 bases in between. This CDR3 is 14 amino acids long. The CDR3, as DNA: TGTGCCAGCAGCTTAGCCACAGGGCGAGAAAAACTGTTTTTT. The encoded protein is CASSLATGREKLFF.

The chain has TRBV30 and TRBJ2-2, with 10 bases identical to TRBD1. With V trimmed by 2 bases and J by 5 bases, 8 bases remained unmatched. The CDR3 is 16 amino acids. CDR1 is GTSNPN, CDR2 SVGIG, per germline (reference sequence). CDR3 DNA sequence: TGTGCCTGGAGTCGACGACAGGGGGCGGGTACCGGGGAGCTGTTTTTT. This translates into CAWSRRQGAGTGELFF.

The chain recombines TRBV27 with TRBJ1-6, with D tentatively TRBD1 (6 bases). Germline values: CDR1 MNHEY, CDR2 SMNVEV (reference sequence). V lost 6 bases to trimming and J lost 8 bases, with 14 bases between them. This CDR3 region has 14 residues. The DNA of the CDR3 is TGTGCCAGCAGCGACCAGGGGAAGGATTCACCCCTCCACTTT. It specifies CASSDQGKDSPLHF.

The V gene is TRBV11-2, the J gene TRBJ1-2; D not certain. This CDR3 is 15 amino acids long. V was shortened by 1 base and J by 0 bases, with 9 bases between the two germline ends. In germline, CDR1 is SGHAT, CDR2 FQNNGV. CDR3 residues: CASSLAPFPNYGYTF. CDR3 nucleotide sequence: TGTGCCAGCAGCTTAGCGCCTTTTCCTAACTATGGCTACACCTTC.

The DNA for the CDR3 is TGTGCCACCAGTGAGGGCGGCGGAGGAGTCTACGAGCAGTACTTC. It encodes CATSEGGGGVYEQYF. The chain employs TRBV24-1 and TRBJ2-7; perhaps TRBD2 as D (5 bases). CDR3 size: 15 residues. V gave up 4 bases and J gave up 3 bases, with 15 bases separating them. Germline V CDR1 and CDR2: KGHDR, SFDVKD.

The chain links TRBV18 to TRBJ1-5; TRBD1 matches 7 bases. This CDR3 has 14 residues. Per germline, CDR1 KGHSH and CDR2 LQKENI. Trimming at V came to 6 bases and at J to 2 bases, leaving 4 bases not matched to a gene. Written as DNA, the CDR3 is TGTGCCAGCTCGCGTACAGGGGGCAATCAGCCCCAGCATTTT. Translating gives CASSRTGGNQPQHF.

V is TRBV3-1 (or the pseudogene TRBV3-2) and J is TRBJ1-5; unclear D gene. V was trimmed by 1 base and J by 2 bases, leaving 12 bases between them. The CDR3 is 16 residues long. CDR1 and CDR2 (germline): LGHDT, YNNKEL (reference sequence). CDR3 in amino acids: CASSQGLAGGNQPQHF. In DNA form, the CDR3 reads TGTGCCAGCAGCCAAGGTCTGGCAGGAGGCAATCAGCCCCAGCATTTT.

The chain uses TRBV28 and TRBJ2-7; D gene ambiguous. The CDR3 has 14 amino acids. In germline, CDR1 is MDHEN, CDR2 SYDVKM. V was pared by 3 bases and J by 5 bases, with 14 bases between. The CDR3 loop is CASSLDPSYDEQYF. CDR3 nucleotide sequence: TGTGCCAGCAGTTTGGACCCCTCCTACGACGAGCAGTACTTC.

The chain joins TRBV6-4 to TRBJ1-2; weak D call: TRBD1 (6 bases). This CDR3 contains 15 residues. V was trimmed by 7 bases and J by 1 base, leaving 16 bases between them. The germline gives CDR1 MRHNA, CDR2 SNTAGT. Written as DNA, the CDR3 is TGTGCCAGCACCCCAGGGGTCGGGGGTAACTATGGCTACACCTTC. Its protein is CASTPGVGGNYGYTF.

J is TRBJ1-4 and V is TRBV7-9; D uncertain. CDR1 is SEHNR and CDR2 is FQNEAQ in the germline V gene (reference sequence). This CDR3 region has 14 residues. V gave up 5 bases and J gave up 7 bases, with 14 bases separating them. The CDR3 spells CASSPTETSEKLFF. CDR3 in DNA: TGTGCCAGCAGCCCAACGGAAACCTCTGAAAAACTGTTTTTT.

The rearrangement uses TRBV30 and TRBJ1-2; unclear D gene. Germline loops: CDR1 GTSNPN, CDR2 SVGIG (reference sequence). V shed 4 bases and J shed 8 bases, with 11 bases lying between them. This CDR3 region has 11 residues. CDR3 amino acids: CAWKAVRGYTF. CDR3 DNA: TGTGCCTGGAAAGCAGTCCGCGGCTACACCTTC.

This clone was detected only once. The chain is built from TRBV6-1 and TRBJ1-1; 9 bases match TRBD1. The germline V gene has CDR1 MNHNS and CDR2 SASEGT. With 4 bases clipped from V and 1 base from J, the junction kept 16 bases outside the gene matches. The CDR3 spans 19 residues. The CDR3 spells CASSGGIGTGWTGNTEAFF. Here the CDR3 DNA reads TGTGCCAGCAGTGGTGGAATAGGGACAGGGTGGACGGGGAACACTGAAGCTTTCTTT.

This chain links TRBV30 with TRBJ1-3, with D possibly matching TRBD1 (5 bases). Germline lookup yields CDR1 GTSNPN and CDR2 SVGIG (reference sequence). The CDR3 is 16 amino acids. V was trimmed by 5 bases and J by 0 bases, leaving 17 bases between them. The CDR3 is CAWSKDNLVSGNTIYF. In nucleotides, the CDR3 is TGTGCCTGGTCGAAGGACAACCTCGTCTCTGGAAACACCATATATTTT.

The rearrangement links TRBV3-1 (or the pseudogene TRBV3-2) to TRBJ1-6; D gene unclear. This CDR3 region has 15 residues. CDR1 and CDR2 from the germline V gene are LGHDT and YNNKEL (reference sequence). The V end lost 3 bases, the J end lost 7 bases, and 13 bases lay between the germline ends. The CDR3 spells CASSHLGNTNSPLHF. The CDR3 DNA sequence: TGTGCCAGCAGCCATCTCGGGAACACAAATTCACCCCTCCACTTT.

The V gene is TRBV28, the J gene TRBJ1-5; no clear D. V was shortened by 8 bases and J by 6 bases, with 14 bases between the two germline ends. CDR1 and CDR2 from the germline V gene are MDHEN and SYDVKM. This CDR3 region has 13 residues. In DNA form, the CDR3 reads TGTGCCAGCCGAGAGGTGGAAAGTCAGCCCCAGCATTTT. This sequence encodes CASREVESQPQHF. Full variable domain (remainder filled in from reference TRBV28 and TRBJ1-5): DVKVTQSSRYLVKRTGEKVFLECVQDMDHENMFWYRQDPGLGLRLIYFSYDVKMKEKGDIPEGYSVSREKKERFSLILESASTNQTSMYLCASREVESQPQHFGDGTRLSIL.

The chain joins TRBV5-5 to TRBJ1-1, with 9 bases fitting TRBD1. The CDR3 length is 15 residues. Germline V gene data show CDR1 as SGHKS and CDR2 as YYEKEE (reference sequence). The ends lost 4 bases at V and 4 bases at J; junction bases unmatched: 8. CDR3: CASSVQGAWGTEAFF. The CDR3 DNA follows: TGTGCCAGCAGCGTACAGGGGGCGTGGGGCACTGAAGCTTTCTTT.

The V and J genes are TRBV7-2 and TRBJ2-3, with D unclear. Germline loops: CDR1 SGHTA, CDR2 FQGNSA. The germline V and J ends were trimmed by 5 bases and 8 bases, with 23 bases remaining between them. The CDR3 sequence is 16 residues long. The CDR3 nucleotides read TGTGCCAGCAGCCCAAGTGGCGGCCCTGCTGCGGTTACGCAGTATTTT. Translating gives CASSPSGGPAAVTQYF.

The V and J genes are TRBV5-1 and TRBJ1-6, with a possible D match to TRBD1 (6 bases). The length of the CDR3 is 16 residues. Trimming left V 4 bases short and J 7 bases short, with 18 bases between. CDR1 and CDR2 from the germline V gene are SGHRS and YFSETQ. The CDR3 DNA sequence: TGCGCCAGCAGCCTTAATAGACAGGCTGCCAATTCACCCCTCCACTTT. It specifies CASSLNRQAANSPLHF.